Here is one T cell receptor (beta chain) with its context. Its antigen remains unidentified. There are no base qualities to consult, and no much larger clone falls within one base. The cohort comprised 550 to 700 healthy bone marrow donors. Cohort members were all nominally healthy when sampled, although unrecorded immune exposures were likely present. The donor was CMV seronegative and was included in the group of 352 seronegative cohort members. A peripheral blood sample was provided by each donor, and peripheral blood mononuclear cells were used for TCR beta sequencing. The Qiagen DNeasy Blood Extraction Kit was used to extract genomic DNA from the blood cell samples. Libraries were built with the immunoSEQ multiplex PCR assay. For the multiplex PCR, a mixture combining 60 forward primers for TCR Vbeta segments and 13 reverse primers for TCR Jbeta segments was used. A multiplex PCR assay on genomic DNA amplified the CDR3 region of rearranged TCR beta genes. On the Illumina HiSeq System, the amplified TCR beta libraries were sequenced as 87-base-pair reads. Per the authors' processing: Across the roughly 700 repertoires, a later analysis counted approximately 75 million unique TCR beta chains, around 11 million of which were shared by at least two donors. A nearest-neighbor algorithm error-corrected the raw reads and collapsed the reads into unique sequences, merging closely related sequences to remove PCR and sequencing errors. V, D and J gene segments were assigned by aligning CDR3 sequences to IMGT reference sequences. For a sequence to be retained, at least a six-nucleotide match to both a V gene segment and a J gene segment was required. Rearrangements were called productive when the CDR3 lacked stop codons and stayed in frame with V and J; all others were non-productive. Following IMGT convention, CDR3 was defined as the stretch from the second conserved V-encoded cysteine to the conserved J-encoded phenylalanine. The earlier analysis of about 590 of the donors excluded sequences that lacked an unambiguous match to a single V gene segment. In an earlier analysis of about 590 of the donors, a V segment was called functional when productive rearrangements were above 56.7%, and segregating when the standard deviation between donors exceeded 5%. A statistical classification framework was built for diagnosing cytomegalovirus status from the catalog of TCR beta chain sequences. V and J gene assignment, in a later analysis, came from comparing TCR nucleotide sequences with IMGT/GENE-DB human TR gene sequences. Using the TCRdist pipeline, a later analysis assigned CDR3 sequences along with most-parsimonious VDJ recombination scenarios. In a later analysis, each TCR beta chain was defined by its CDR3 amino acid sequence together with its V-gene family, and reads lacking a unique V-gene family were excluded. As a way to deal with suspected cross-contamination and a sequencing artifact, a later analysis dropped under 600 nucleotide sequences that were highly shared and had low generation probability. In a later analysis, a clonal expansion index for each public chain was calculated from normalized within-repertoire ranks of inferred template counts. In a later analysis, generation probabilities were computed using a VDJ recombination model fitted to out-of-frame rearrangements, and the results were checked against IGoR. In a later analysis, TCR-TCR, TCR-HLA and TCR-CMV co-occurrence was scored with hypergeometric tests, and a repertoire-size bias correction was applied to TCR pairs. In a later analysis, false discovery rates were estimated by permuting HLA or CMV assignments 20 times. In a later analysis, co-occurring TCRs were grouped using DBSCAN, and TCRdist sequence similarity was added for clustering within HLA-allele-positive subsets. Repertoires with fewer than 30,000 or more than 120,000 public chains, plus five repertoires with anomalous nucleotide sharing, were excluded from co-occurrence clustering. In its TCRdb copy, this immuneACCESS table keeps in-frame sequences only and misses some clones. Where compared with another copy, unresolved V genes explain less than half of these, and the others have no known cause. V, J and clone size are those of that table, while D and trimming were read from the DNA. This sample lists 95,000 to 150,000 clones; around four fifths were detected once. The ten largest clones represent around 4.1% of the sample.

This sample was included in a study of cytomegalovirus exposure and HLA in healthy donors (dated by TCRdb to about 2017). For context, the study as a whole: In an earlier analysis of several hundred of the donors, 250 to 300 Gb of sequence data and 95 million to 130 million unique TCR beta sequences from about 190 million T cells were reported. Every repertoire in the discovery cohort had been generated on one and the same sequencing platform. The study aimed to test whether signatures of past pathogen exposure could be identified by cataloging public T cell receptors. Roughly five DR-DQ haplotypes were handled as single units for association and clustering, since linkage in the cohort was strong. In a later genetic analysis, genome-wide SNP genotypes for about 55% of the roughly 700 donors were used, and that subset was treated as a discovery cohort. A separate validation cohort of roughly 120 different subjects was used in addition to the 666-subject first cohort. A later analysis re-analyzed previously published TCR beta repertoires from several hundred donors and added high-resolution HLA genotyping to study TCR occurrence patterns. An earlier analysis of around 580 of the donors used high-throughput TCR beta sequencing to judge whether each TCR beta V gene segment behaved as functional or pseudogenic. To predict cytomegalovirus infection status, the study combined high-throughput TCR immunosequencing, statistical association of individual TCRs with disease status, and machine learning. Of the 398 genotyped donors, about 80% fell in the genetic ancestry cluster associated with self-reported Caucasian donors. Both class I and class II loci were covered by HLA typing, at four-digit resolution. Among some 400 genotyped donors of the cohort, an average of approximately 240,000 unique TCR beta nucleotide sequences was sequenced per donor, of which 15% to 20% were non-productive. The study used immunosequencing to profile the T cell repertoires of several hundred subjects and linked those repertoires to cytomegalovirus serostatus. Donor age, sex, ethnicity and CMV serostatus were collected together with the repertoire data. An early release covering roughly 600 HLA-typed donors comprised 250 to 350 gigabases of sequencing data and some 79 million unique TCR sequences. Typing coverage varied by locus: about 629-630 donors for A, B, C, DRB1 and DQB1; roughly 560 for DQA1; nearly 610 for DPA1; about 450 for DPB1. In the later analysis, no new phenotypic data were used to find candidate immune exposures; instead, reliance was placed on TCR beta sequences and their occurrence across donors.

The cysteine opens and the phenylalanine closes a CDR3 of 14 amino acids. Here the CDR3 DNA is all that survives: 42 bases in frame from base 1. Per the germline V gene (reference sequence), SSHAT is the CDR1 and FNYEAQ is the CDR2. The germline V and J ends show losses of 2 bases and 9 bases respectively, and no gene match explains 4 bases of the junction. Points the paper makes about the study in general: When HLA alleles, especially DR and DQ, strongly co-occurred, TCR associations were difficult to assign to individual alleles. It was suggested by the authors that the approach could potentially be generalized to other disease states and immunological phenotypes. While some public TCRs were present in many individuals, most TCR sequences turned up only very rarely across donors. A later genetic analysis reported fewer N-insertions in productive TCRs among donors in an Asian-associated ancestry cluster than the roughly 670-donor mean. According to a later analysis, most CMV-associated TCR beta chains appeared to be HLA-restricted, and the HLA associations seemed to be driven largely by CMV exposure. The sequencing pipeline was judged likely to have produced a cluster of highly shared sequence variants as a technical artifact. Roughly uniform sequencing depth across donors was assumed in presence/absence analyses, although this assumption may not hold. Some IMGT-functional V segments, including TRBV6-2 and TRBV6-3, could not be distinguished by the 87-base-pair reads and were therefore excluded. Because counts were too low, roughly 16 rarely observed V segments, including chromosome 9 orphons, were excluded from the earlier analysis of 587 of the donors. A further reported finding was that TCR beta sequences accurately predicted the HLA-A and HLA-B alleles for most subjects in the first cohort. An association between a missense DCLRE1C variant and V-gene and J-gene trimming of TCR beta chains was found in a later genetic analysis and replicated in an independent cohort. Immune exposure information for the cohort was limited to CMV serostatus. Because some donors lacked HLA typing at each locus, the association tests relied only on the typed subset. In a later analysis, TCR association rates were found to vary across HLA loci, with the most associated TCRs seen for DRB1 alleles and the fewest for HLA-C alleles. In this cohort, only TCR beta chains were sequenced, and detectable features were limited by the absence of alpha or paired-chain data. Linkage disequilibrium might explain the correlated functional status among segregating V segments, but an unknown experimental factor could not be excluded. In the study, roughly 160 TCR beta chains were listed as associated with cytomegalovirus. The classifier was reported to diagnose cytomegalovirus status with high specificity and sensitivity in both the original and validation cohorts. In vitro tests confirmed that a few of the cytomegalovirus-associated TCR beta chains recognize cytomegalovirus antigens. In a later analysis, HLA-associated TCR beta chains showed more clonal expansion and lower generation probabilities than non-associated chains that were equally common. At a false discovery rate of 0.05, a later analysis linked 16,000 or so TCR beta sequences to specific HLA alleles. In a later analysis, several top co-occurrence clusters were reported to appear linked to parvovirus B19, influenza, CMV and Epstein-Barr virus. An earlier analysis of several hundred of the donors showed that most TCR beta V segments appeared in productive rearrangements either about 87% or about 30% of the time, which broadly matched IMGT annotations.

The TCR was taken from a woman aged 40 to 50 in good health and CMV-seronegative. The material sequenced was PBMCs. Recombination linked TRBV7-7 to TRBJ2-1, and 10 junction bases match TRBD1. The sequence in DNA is TGTGCCAGCAGCTTACTGGGACAGGGGTCTGAGCAGTTCTTC. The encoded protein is CASSLLGQGSEQFF.